What follows are 27 T cell receptor beta chains derived from one specimen sequenced in a study of T cells in Graves' hyperthyroidism and ophthalmopathy. Amplification targeted TCR beta CDR3 regions from RNA transcripts. HTBI primers drove first-round RT-PCR of the TCR CDR3. In TCRdb, the multiplex PCR reads were re-called with MiXCR into one record per CDR3 protein. The sample has about 400,000 distinct CDR3 sequences; under 15% are singletons. The sequenced sample consisted of blood. Receptor source: a woman in her thirties with Graves' hyperthyroidism.

The CDR3 spells CSARASGRATDTQYF. The CDR3 DNA reads TGCAGTGCTAGGGCTAGCGGGAGGGCCACAGATACGCAGTATTTT. This rearrangement joins TRBV20-1 to TRBJ2-3; TRBD2 agrees at 12 bases. Germline V gene data show CDR1 as DFQATT and CDR2 as SNEGSKA (reference sequence). Germline trimming cut 3 bases from V and 2 bases from J; bases unmatched to any gene: 3. The length of the CDR3 is 15 residues.

In this sample, this clonotype turned up many times. This sequence joins TRBV28 and TRBJ2-7; 10 nucleotides line up with TRBD1. J lost 5 bases, V lost 3 bases, and 4 bases had no gene match. The CDR3 runs to 14 residues. Germline values: CDR1 MDHEN, CDR2 SYDVKM. CDR3 sequence: CASSLTGGTNEQYF. The CDR3 bases are TGTGCCAGCAGTTTGACAGGGGGCACGAACGAGCAGTACTTC.

In its sample, this clonotype was seen many times. V usage is TRBV3-1 and J usage is TRBJ2-5, with D tentatively TRBD2 (5 bases). Germline V CDR1 and CDR2: LGHDT, YNNKEL (reference sequence). The V gene lost 0 bases and the J gene lost 4 bases, with 12 bases spanning the gap. The CDR3 totals 15 residues. The CDR3 is CASSQDIREGETQYF. As DNA, the CDR3 is TGTGCCAGCAGCCAAGATATCCGGGAAGGAGAGACCCAGTACTTC.

This clonotype was detected ten times or more. V gene TRBV18 combines with J gene TRBJ2-3; 10 bases align to TRBD2. Germline assignment: CDR1 KGHSH and CDR2 LQKENI. The V and J ends lost 3 bases and 0 bases, in that order; junction bases with no gene match: 0. The CDR3 covers 15 residues. DNA of the CDR3: TGTGCCAGCTCACCGACTAGCGGGAGCACAGATACGCAGTATTTT. This sequence encodes CASSPTSGSTDTQYF.

This clonotype has ten or more counts. The rearrangement joins TRBV18 to TRBJ2-1; 7 bases agree with TRBD1. J gave up 9 bases and V 6 bases, and 14 bases lay outside the gene matches. In germline, CDR1 is KGHSH, CDR2 LQKENI. The CDR3 loop spans 15 amino acids. This CDR3 is CASSPTTGDYSEQFF. The CDR3 nucleotides are TGTGCCAGCTCCCCGACAACAGGGGATTATAGTGAGCAGTTCTTC.

This clonotype was picked up many times. The chain uses TRBV3-1 and TRBJ2-5; 7 nucleotides align to TRBD1. CDR1 and CDR2 from the germline V gene are LGHDT and YNNKEL (reference sequence). J was trimmed by 5 bases and V by 7 bases; bases with no gene match: 13. The CDR3 sequence is 15 residues long. CDR3: CASTPYRQGAETQYF. The CDR3 coding sequence is TGTGCCAGCACCCCATACCGACAGGGCGCGGAGACCCAGTACTTC.

Many counts were recorded for this clonotype. The CDR3 is CASSLRQRLEQYF. DNA for the CDR3: TGTGCCAGCAGCTTAAGACAGCGCCTCGAGCAGTACTTC. This chain connects TRBV7-8 to TRBJ2-7, with a tentative D call TRBD1 (5 bases). CDR1 SGHVS and CDR2 FQNEAQ come from the germline V gene. This CDR3 has 13 residues. V was trimmed by 2 bases and J by 6 bases, leaving 11 bases between them.

This clonotype was recorded at least ten times. The V gene is TRBV28, the J gene TRBJ1-2; D uncertain. Germline assignment: CDR1 MDHEN and CDR2 SYDVKM. This CDR3 comprises 13 residues. Trimming stripped 3 bases from V and 5 bases from J, with 10 bases between. The CDR3 region is CASSFGQLYGYTF. The CDR3 DNA sequence: TGTGCCAGCAGTTTTGGGCAGCTTTATGGCTACACCTTC.

The rearrangement links TRBV20-1 to TRBJ2-4; 7 nucleotides match TRBD1. CDR1 DFQATT and CDR2 SNEGSKA come from the germline V gene (reference sequence). V shed 3 bases, J shed 5 bases, and the junction held 10 bases outside the gene matches. The CDR3 length is 15 residues. In DNA form, the CDR3 reads TGCAGTGCTAGCCTGGTGGGACAGTACCAAAACATTCAGTACTTC. Its translation is CSASLVGQYQNIQYF.

V gene TRBV28 combines with J gene TRBJ2-3; D call uncertain. Trimming stripped 2 bases from V and 5 bases from J, with 20 bases between. The CDR3 is made up of 17 amino acids. Germline loops: CDR1 MDHEN, CDR2 SYDVKM. The CDR3: CASSLESPGRLGDTQYF. CDR3 in DNA: TGTGCCAGCAGTTTAGAGTCGCCCGGTCGGCTCGGAGATACGCAGTATTTT.

This chain links TRBV7-2 with TRBJ2-1; TRBD2 matches at 15 bases. The V segment lost 0 bases and the J segment 7 bases; nucleotides outside the gene matches: 4. The CDR3 consists of 17 residues. Looked up from germline, CDR1 is SGHTA and CDR2 is FQGNSA. The DNA of the CDR3 is TGTGCCAGCAGCTTAGCCGGACTAGCGGGAGGGTCGAATGAGCAGTTCTTC. Translating gives CASSLAGLAGGSNEQFF.

This clonotype was recorded many times. V gene TRBV28 combines with J gene TRBJ2-7; TRBD1 aligns across 7 bases. Germline CDR1 reads MDHEN; CDR2 reads SYDVKM. The V segment lost 4 bases and the J segment 2 bases; nucleotides outside the gene matches: 8. This CDR3 is built from 15 residues. The CDR3 here is CASSSPMGQTYEQYF. CDR3 in DNA: TGTGCCAGCAGTTCCCCTATGGGACAGACCTACGAGCAGTACTTC. The whole variable domain, remainder taken from reference TRBV28 and TRBJ2-7, is DVKVTQSSRYLVKRTGEKVFLECVQDMDHENMFWYRQDPGLGLRLIYFSYDVKMKEKGDIPEGYSVSREKKERFSLILESASTNQTSMYLCASSSPMGQTYEQYFGPGTRLTVT.

This clonotype was picked up a small number of times. V gene TRBV4-1 combines with J gene TRBJ1-5; no definite D call. V lost 0 bases to trimming and J lost 9 bases, with 9 bases between them. The CDR3 contains 13 residues. Germline V lookup: CDR1 MGHRA, CDR2 YSYEKL. The CDR3 sequence is CASSQDAPRPQHF. Here the CDR3 DNA reads TGCGCCAGCAGCCAAGATGCGCCACGGCCCCAGCATTTT.

This clonotype appeared many times. CDR3 in amino acids: CASRGSRTSGRFGFSNEQFF. CDR3 in DNA: TGTGCCAGCAGAGGATCCCGGACTAGCGGGAGGTTTGGTTTTAGCAATGAGCAGTTCTTC. The chain couples TRBV6-1 to TRBJ2-1, with TRBD2 identical over 14 bases. CDR3 length equals 20 residues. V shed 6 bases and J 6 bases; nucleotides not matched to a gene: 19. CDR1 and CDR2 from the germline V gene are MNHNS and SASEGT.

The gene calls are TRBV30 and TRBJ2-3, with 13 bases that match TRBD2. The CDR3 totals 16 residues. The germline CDR1 and CDR2 sequences are GTSNPN and SVGIG (reference sequence). Trimming took 2 bases from V and 2 from J; bases not matched to a gene: 4. The CDR3 loop is CAWSPGLAGVTDTQYF. The CDR3 nucleotides read TGTGCCTGGAGTCCCGGACTAGCGGGGGTCACAGATACGCAGTATTTT.

This clonotype was counted many times. The V and J genes are TRBV5-5 and TRBJ2-1, with a possible D match to TRBD2 (5 bases). The CDR3 is made up of 12 amino acids. CDR1 is SGHKS, CDR2 YYEKEE, per germline (reference sequence). V lost 0 bases and J lost 10, with 8 bases in between. CDR3: CASSLVRGEQFF. CDR3 DNA: TGTGCCAGCAGCTTGGTCCGCGGGGAGCAGTTCTTC.

This clonotype was observed a few times. A much larger clone sits a single nucleotide away, making a read error possible. The genes are TRBV28 and TRBJ2-7; the D gene could be TRBD1 or TRBD2 (5 bases each). This CDR3 comprises 13 residues. Trimming cost V 6 bases and J 3 bases, with 12 bases left between them. Germline V gene lookup returns CDR1 MDHEN and CDR2 SYDVKM. DNA of the CDR3: TGTGCCAGCAGCGGGGCTAGGCGCTACGAGCAGTACTTC. Translating gives CASSGARRYEQYF.

Many counts were recorded for this clonotype. J is TRBJ1-5 and V is TRBV20-1, with D perhaps matching TRBD1 (6 bases). Deletions cut 0 bases from V and 6 bases from J, with 12 bases between. The CDR3 length is 14 residues. CDR1 DFQATT and CDR2 SNEGSKA come from the germline V gene (reference sequence). In nucleotides, the CDR3 is TGCAGTGCTAGAGATCGTTTCAGGGGTCAGCCCCAGCATTTT. Translating it yields CSARDRFRGQPQHF.

This clonotype showed up many times. The gene calls are TRBV10-1 and TRBJ2-1; 12 bases map to TRBD1. CDR3 length: 13 residues. Germline V gives CDR1 WNHNN, CDR2 SYGVQD (reference sequence). Trimming cost V 9 bases and J 10 bases; bases outside gene matches: 7. CDR3 DNA sequence: TGCGCCAGTCAGGGACAGGGGGCTAAGGAGCAGTTCTTC. Its translation is CASQGQGAKEQFF.

This clonotype was seen many times. The chain recombines TRBV6-1 with TRBJ2-7; D is unresolved. The ends were cut back, 2 bases at V and 3 bases at J, with 5 bases in the middle. Per the germline V gene, CDR1 is MNHNS and CDR2 is SASEGT. The CDR3 contains 12 residues. CDR3 region: CASSEQGYEQYF. CDR3 nucleotides: TGTGCCAGCAGTGAACAAGGCTACGAGCAGTACTTC.

The chain couples TRBV10-3 to TRBJ2-2, with 7 nucleotides matching TRBD1. The CDR3 spans 14 residues. The germline V gene encodes CDR1 ENHRY and CDR2 SYGVKD. The junction had 3 bases not matched to a gene; V was cut back by 5 bases and J by 3 bases. CDR3: CAISTGTDTGELFF. The CDR3 DNA reads as TGTGCCATCAGTACGGGGACAGACACCGGGGAGCTGTTTTTT.

V is TRBV20-1 and J is TRBJ2-1; D assignment may be TRBD1 or TRBD2 (5 bases each). CDR3 length: 17 amino acids. Trimming pared 6 bases from V and 0 bases from J, leaving 21 bases between. Germline V CDR1 and CDR2: DFQATT, SNEGSKA (reference sequence). The CDR3 region has the DNA TGCAGTGCAAAGAGCCTCCGGGACCCTCTCTCCTACAATGAGCAGTTCTTC. It is translated as CSAKSLRDPLSYNEQFF.

This clonotype was seen only a few times. CDR3 DNA: TGCGCCAGCAGCTTGGCGGCTTCTTGGACAGGGTCAAAAGATACGCAGTATTTT. Translated, it gives CASSLAASWTGSKDTQYF. The chain has TRBV5-1 and TRBJ2-3; 8 bases are shared with TRBD1. There are 18 residues in the CDR3. Germline CDR1 SGHRS, CDR2 YFSETQ. V lost 0 bases and J lost 5; bases outside the gene matches: 14.

The chain recombines TRBV20-1 with TRBJ2-5, with D possibly matching TRBD2 (7 bases). Germline V lookup: CDR1 DFQATT, CDR2 SNEGSKA (reference sequence). The germline V and J ends were trimmed by 3 bases and 4 bases, with 9 bases remaining between them. This CDR3 region has 12 residues. The CDR3 protein is CSASGGRETQYF. In nucleotides, the CDR3 is TGCAGTGCTAGCGGGGGGCGAGAGACCCAGTACTTC.

This sequence joins TRBV20-1 and TRBJ2-7; no clear D. Trimming took 3 bases from V and 2 from J, leaving 11 bases between them. This CDR3 comprises 13 residues. From germline, CDR1 is DFQATT and CDR2 SNEGSKA (reference sequence). The CDR3, as DNA: TGCAGTGCTAGGGGTAGAGAGACCTACGAGCAGTACTTC. Translation gives CSARGRETYEQYF.

V gene TRBV12-3 or TRBV12-4 combines with J gene TRBJ1-1, with D possibly being TRBD1 (5 bases). The V end lost 4 bases, the J end lost 4 bases, and 10 bases lay between the germline ends. The CDR3 extends over 13 amino acids. The CDR3 DNA reads TGTGCCAGCAGTTCCGGGGGGAGCACTGAAGCTTTCTTT. Translating it yields CASSSGGSTEAFF.

This clonotype was picked up many times. V usage is TRBV6-1 and J usage is TRBJ2-5; tentatively, D is TRBD2 (6 bases). The CDR3 sequence is 16 residues long. Per the germline V gene, CDR1 is MNHNS and CDR2 is SASEGT. V was trimmed by 1 base and J by 0 bases, leaving 12 bases between them. As DNA, the CDR3 is TGTGCCAGCAGTGAAGGGAGGGGCAGGTACCAAGAGACCCAGTACTTC. Translating gives CASSEGRGRYQETQYF.